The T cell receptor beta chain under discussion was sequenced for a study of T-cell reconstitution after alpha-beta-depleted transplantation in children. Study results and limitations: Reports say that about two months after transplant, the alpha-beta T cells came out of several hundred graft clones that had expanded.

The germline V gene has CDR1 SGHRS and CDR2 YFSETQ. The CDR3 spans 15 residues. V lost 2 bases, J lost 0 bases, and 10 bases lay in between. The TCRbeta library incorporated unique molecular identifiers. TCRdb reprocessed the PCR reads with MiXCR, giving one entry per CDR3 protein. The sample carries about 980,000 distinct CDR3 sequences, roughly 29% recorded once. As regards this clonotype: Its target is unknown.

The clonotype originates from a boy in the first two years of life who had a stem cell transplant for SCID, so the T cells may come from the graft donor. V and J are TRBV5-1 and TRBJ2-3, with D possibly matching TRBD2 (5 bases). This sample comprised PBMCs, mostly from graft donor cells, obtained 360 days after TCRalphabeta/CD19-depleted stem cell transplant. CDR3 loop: CASSFLDYSTDTQYF. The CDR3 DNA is TGCGCCAGCAGCTTCCTAGACTATAGCACAGATACGCAGTATTTT.